The 15 T cell receptor beta chains reported below all come from one sample, sequenced in a study of T cell repertoires in cytomegalovirus infection. MiXCR, run by TCRdb on the reads, gives a single entry per CDR3 protein. Among some 920,000 distinct CDR3 sequences listed, approximately 33% were seen once. What these receptors recognize is not known. The input for sequencing was cultured CD8+ T cells from PBMCs, taken from culture after CMV antigen stimulation. The receptors here all came from a human donor in good health (CMV status not recorded). Some clones in this sample may be carry-over from other donors' samples.

Comments on this clonotype: A clone one base away is much larger, so this may be a read error. The chain has TRBV7-8 and TRBJ2-5; 8 bases map to TRBD2. The V gene's germline CDR1 is SGHVS and CDR2 FQNEAQ. The CDR3 sequence is 15 residues long. Losses at the gene ends were 4 bases for V and 2 bases for J; bases not matched to a gene: 6. CDR3 amino acids: CASSSPRGGQETQYF. CDR3 bases: TGTGCCAGCAGCTCCCCACGGGGGGGGCAAGAGACCCAGTACTTC.

This clonotype was seen a few times. The V gene is TRBV7-9, the J gene TRBJ1-2; 9 nucleotides align to TRBD1. Per germline, CDR1 SEHNR and CDR2 FQNEAQ (reference sequence). This CDR3 has 16 amino acids. The V gene end was trimmed by 1 base and the J gene end by 6 bases; junction bases not matched to a gene: 9. The CDR3 here is CASSLVPQGAHDGYTF. CDR3 DNA sequence: TGTGCCAGCAGCTTAGTCCCACAGGGGGCCCACGATGGCTACACCTTC. The full variable domain, completed using reference TRBV7-9 and TRBJ1-2, is DTGVSQNPRHKITKRGQNVTFRCDPISEHNRLYWYRQTLGQGPEFLTYFQNEAQLEKSRLLSDRFSAERPKGSFSTLEIQRTEQGDSAMYLCASSLVPQGAHDGYTFGSGTRLTVV.

This clonotype was seen at least ten times. The rearrangement links TRBV7-2 to TRBJ2-5; D ambiguous. The CDR3 covers 15 residues. Trimming pared 1 base from V and 3 bases from J, leaving 12 bases between. Germline V CDR1 and CDR2: SGHTA, FQGNSA. The CDR3 loop is CASSLGTVSEETQYF. CDR3 bases: TGTGCCAGCAGCTTAGGAACGGTTTCGGAAGAGACCCAGTACTTC.

Regarding this clonotype: An end of the junction does not agree with germline; a read error may underlie this. V gene TRBV6-6 combines with J gene TRBJ1-3, with D possibly matching TRBD1 (6 bases). The germline gives CDR1 MNHNY, CDR2 SVGAGI (reference sequence). This CDR3 has 14 residues. CDR3 in DNA: TGTGCCAGCAATGTGGGGGGCCTTGGAAACACCGTATATTTT. Residues: CASNVGGLGNTVYF.

This clonotype was recorded a few times. V is TRBV18 and J is TRBJ2-5; TRBD2 agrees at 7 bases. This CDR3 region has 15 residues. From germline, CDR1 is KGHSH and CDR2 LQKENI. Germline trimming cut 3 bases from V and 2 bases from J; bases unmatched to any gene: 6. This CDR3 reads CASSPREGPQETQYF. CDR3 nucleotides: TGTGCCAGCTCACCTAGGGAGGGACCACAAGAGACCCAGTACTTC.

There are a few counts of this clonotype. V is TRBV12-3 or TRBV12-4 and J is TRBJ1-1; D is undetermined. The CDR3 contains 13 residues. V was pared by 8 bases and J by 1 base, with 11 bases between. The CDR3 nucleotides read TGTGCCAGCGGATTGGGGTGGAACACTGAAGCTTTCTTT. Protein product: CASGLGWNTEAFF.

This clonotype was recorded many times. This chain connects TRBV25-1 to TRBJ1-1, with TRBD1 as a possible D gene (6 bases). The CDR3 runs 19 residues. Trimming cost V 6 bases and J 0 bases, with 26 bases left between them. Germline assignment: CDR1 MGHDK and CDR2 SYGVNS. Here the CDR3 DNA reads TGTGCCAGCAGCGGGCAGGGGCCGGTGTTGATACAAATGAACACTGAAGCTTTCTTT. Translation gives CASSGQGPVLIQMNTEAFF. Complete variable domain (other parts from reference TRBV25-1 and TRBJ1-1): EADIYQTPRYLVIGTGKKITLECSQTMGHDKMYWYQQDPGMELHLIHYSYGVNSTEKGDLSSESTVSRIRTEHFPLTLESARPSHTSQYLCASSGQGPVLIQMNTEAFFGQGTRLTVV.

The chain couples TRBV12-3 or TRBV12-4 to TRBJ1-4; D unresolved. The CDR3 is made up of 13 amino acids. The germline V and J ends were trimmed by 6 bases and 11 bases, with 16 bases remaining between them. The CDR3 here is CASSLLADRKLFF. The CDR3 DNA reads TGTGCCAGCAGCCTCCTAGCGGATAGGAAACTGTTTTTT.

The rearrangement joins TRBV2 to TRBJ2-7; possible D gene TRBD1, 5 bases. This CDR3 spans 16 amino acids. Germline CDR1 and CDR2: SNHLY and FYNNEI. V was shortened by 8 bases and J by 2 bases, with 22 bases between the two germline ends. CDR3 coding DNA: TGTGCCAGCCAGAACGTGACAGCCCTCTCTCCCTACGAGCAGTACGTC. Its protein is CASQNVTALSPYEQYV.

The V gene is TRBV27, the J gene TRBJ2-1; D is unresolved. Germline-derived CDR1 and CDR2 are MNHEY and SMNVEV (reference sequence). The CDR3 runs 11 residues. V was clipped by 8 bases and J by 8 bases, with 10 bases between them. CDR3 in DNA: TGTGCCAGCGTAAGCACGCATGAGCAGTTCTTC. This gives the protein CASVSTHEQFF.

The sample holds a few counts of this clonotype. This rearrangement joins TRBV7-9 to TRBJ2-4; 8 bases are shared with TRBD2. The germline V gene has CDR1 SEHNR and CDR2 FQNEAQ (reference sequence). J gave up 2 bases and V 8 bases, and 5 bases lay outside the gene matches. The CDR3 has 14 amino acids. CDR3 DNA: TGTGCCAGCCACGGGGGGGGTTCCAAAAACATTCAGTACTTC. Residues: CASHGGGSKNIQYF.

The CDR3 sequence: CASSEGTALGGETQYF. DNA of the CDR3: TGTGCCAGCAGTGAAGGGACTGCCTTGGGAGGAGAGACCCAGTACTTC. The J gene is TRBJ2-5, the V gene TRBV2; a possible D gene is TRBD2 (6 bases). V shed 1 base and J shed 4 bases, with 16 bases lying between them. Germline CDR1 SNHLY, CDR2 FYNNEI. The CDR3 runs 16 residues.

This clonotype has ten or more counts. The rearrangement links TRBV5-1 to TRBJ2-5, with 7 bases lining up with TRBD2. CDR1 is SGHRS, CDR2 YFSETQ, per germline. The CDR3 consists of 12 residues. Trimming removed 7 bases from V and 2 bases from J; junction bases left unmatched: 2. The CDR3 loop reads CASWGGQETQYF. The CDR3 region has the DNA TGCGCCAGCTGGGGAGGGCAAGAGACCCAGTACTTC.

The chain has TRBV28 and TRBJ2-7; 15 nucleotides line up with TRBD2. Per germline, CDR1 MDHEN and CDR2 SYDVKM. The J segment lost 4 bases and the V segment lost 5 bases, leaving 9 bases of the junction unmatched. The CDR3 is 17 residues long. CDR3 loop: CASSHLGLAGGHYEQYV. The CDR3 nucleotides read TGTGCCAGCAGTCATTTGGGACTAGCGGGGGGACATTACGAGCAGTACGTC.

Only a few counts were recorded for this clonotype. The chain is built from TRBV20-1 and TRBJ1-1; D perhaps matches TRBD1 (5 bases). Germline V gene sequence: CDR1 DFQATT, CDR2 SNEGSKA (reference sequence). V was trimmed by 0 bases and J by 1 base, leaving 6 bases between them. CDR3 size: 13 residues. The DNA of the CDR3 is TGCAGTGCTAGAGATGGGGGGAACACTGAAGCTTTCTTT. It is translated as CSARDGGNTEAFF.